Presented here are 14 T cell receptor beta chains from one specimen sequenced in a study of blood T cell repertoires in COVID-19 (dated by TCRdb to about 2020). The library was made by the immunoSEQ multiplex PCR assay. The source is immuneACCESS, and TCRdb retained only in-frame sequences with V and J called. Part of the clones is not carried over; for the studies checked, unresolved V genes explain less than half of this, and the remainder is unexplained. The sample table contains around 330,000 clones; only one count was recorded for more than 75% of them. The leading ten clones occupy about 3.9% of the sample. The specimen was peripheral blood. Receptor source: a woman aged 45-60 years with active or convalescent COVID-19.

The genes are TRBV27 and TRBJ2-6, with a weak D call TRBD2 (5 bases). CDR1 is MNHEY and CDR2 is SMNVEV in the germline V gene (reference sequence). Between the trimmed V and J ends, which lost 5 bases and 0 bases, there was a span of 17 bases. The CDR3 consists of 18 residues. The CDR3 protein is CASSPGSEPYSGANVLTF. The CDR3 nucleotides read TGTGCCAGCAGTCCGGGGAGCGAACCTTACTCTGGGGCCAACGTCCTGACTTTC. Combining the CDR3 with reference TRBV27 and TRBJ2-6 gives the whole variable domain EAQVTQNPRYLITVTGKKLTVTCSQNMNHEYMSWYRQDPGLGLRQIYYSMNVEVTDKGDVPEGYKVSRKEKRNFPLILESPSPNQTSLYFCASSPGSEPYSGANVLTFGAGSRLTVL.

The rearrangement joins TRBV10-1 to TRBJ2-7; TRBD1 is a possible D gene (6 bases). V shed 0 bases and J shed 4 bases, with 16 bases lying between them. Germline CDR1 and CDR2: WNHNN and SYGVQD (reference sequence). The CDR3 loop spans 16 amino acids. The CDR3 loop reads CASSESIRDTGYEQYF. CDR3 sequence (DNA): TGCGCCAGCAGTGAGTCGATTCGGGACACAGGATACGAGCAGTACTTC.

CDR3 amino acids: CASSFGDRVSFF. The CDR3 DNA is TGTGCCAGCAGTTTTGGGGACAGGGTGAGTTTCTTT. This chain links TRBV12-3 or TRBV12-4 with TRBJ1-1; 9 nucleotides agree with TRBD1. The CDR3 is made up of 12 amino acids. The ends lost 3 bases at V and 13 bases at J; junction bases unmatched: 6.

This clone came up once. The V and J genes are TRBV5-5 and TRBJ2-2, with TRBD2 matching 11 bases. This CDR3 is built from 16 residues. The germline CDR1 and CDR2 sequences are SGHKS and YYEKEE (reference sequence). The V gene end was trimmed by 3 bases and the J gene end by 3 bases; junction bases not matched to a gene: 4. CDR3 sequence (DNA): TGTGCCAGCAGCTCCCCGGGACTAGCGGACACCGGGGAGCTGTTTTTT. The encoded protein is CASSSPGLADTGELFF.

The genes are TRBV19 and TRBJ1-1, with TRBD1 matching 7 bases. Germline CDR1 reads LNHDA; CDR2 reads SQIVND (reference sequence). This CDR3 is 15 amino acids long. The V segment lost 8 bases and the J segment 1 base; nucleotides outside the gene matches: 10. Written as DNA, the CDR3 is TGTGCCAGTGTCAAGGGGGCAATGGGGAACACTGAAGCTTTCTTT. This sequence encodes CASVKGAMGNTEAFF.

The J gene is TRBJ2-7, the V gene TRBV5-4, with 7 bases identical to TRBD1. The germline CDR1 and CDR2 sequences are SGHNT and YYREEE (reference sequence). The CDR3 has 14 residues. J gave up 2 bases and V 4 bases, and 6 bases lay outside the gene matches. The DNA of the CDR3 is TGTGCCAGCAGCGAGAAGGGGGCCACCTACGAGCAGTACTTC. Translation gives CASSEKGATYEQYF.

The rearrangement joins TRBV11-2 to TRBJ2-7; no clear D. The CDR3 length is 14 residues. Germline V lookup: CDR1 SGHAT, CDR2 FQNNGV. V was pared by 5 bases and J by 2 bases, with 13 bases between. Here the CDR3 DNA reads TGTGCCAGCAGCCCTATCCCCGGTCCCTACGAGCAGTACTTC. Translating it yields CASSPIPGPYEQYF.

This chain links TRBV6-1 with TRBJ1-1; D gene ambiguous. CDR1 and CDR2 from the germline V gene are MNHNS and SASEGT. V lost 1 base and J lost 1, with 7 bases in between. The CDR3 consists of 14 residues. The CDR3 here is CASSEVRANTEAFF. The CDR3 bases are TGTGCCAGCAGTGAAGTTAGAGCGAACACTGAAGCTTTCTTT.

V gene TRBV18 combines with J gene TRBJ2-7; TRBD2 matches at 8 bases. Trimming removed 2 bases from V and 0 bases from J; junction bases left unmatched: 3. Germline CDR1 KGHSH, CDR2 LQKENI. The CDR3 is made up of 15 amino acids. CDR3 DNA sequence: TGTGCCAGCTCACCAGCCAGCGGGAGCTCCTACGAGCAGTACTTC. This translates into CASSPASGSSYEQYF.

The chain combines TRBV24-1 with TRBJ2-5; TRBD1 might be the D (6 bases). The germline V gene encodes CDR1 KGHDR and CDR2 SFDVKD. Between the trimmed V and J ends, which lost 0 bases and 5 bases, there was a span of 30 bases. The CDR3 spans 21 residues. CDR3 residues: CATSDLTVIKGQGRMWETQYF. CDR3 DNA sequence: TGTGCCACCAGTGATTTGACGGTGATAAAGGGGCAGGGGCGAATGTGGGAGACCCAGTACTTC.

The CDR3 here is CATGPTHEQFF. In nucleotides, the CDR3 is TGTGCCACCGGGCCAACCCATGAGCAGTTCTTC. This chain uses TRBV24-1 with TRBJ2-1; D call uncertain. V lost 9 bases and J lost 8, with 10 bases in between. The CDR3 spans 11 residues. In germline, CDR1 is KGHDR, CDR2 SFDVKD.

The genes are TRBV6-2 or TRBV6-3 and TRBJ1-2; 7 bases are shared with TRBD1. Germline values: CDR1 MNHEY, CDR2 SVGEGT. V lost 2 bases to trimming and J lost 8 bases; unmatched junction nucleotides: 14. The CDR3 loop spans 16 amino acids. CDR3 amino acids: CASSYPRTLDRDGYTF. In nucleotides, the CDR3 is TGTGCCAGCAGTTACCCTCGGACGCTAGACAGGGACGGCTACACCTTC.

In regard to this clone: The sample contains more than one DNA sequence encoding this CDR3. V and J are TRBV7-2 and TRBJ1-2, with 7 bases aligning to TRBD1. CDR3 length: 14 residues. J gave up 8 bases and V 1 base, and 7 bases lay outside the gene matches. Looked up from germline, CDR1 is SGHTA and CDR2 is FQGNSA. CDR3 sequence reads: CASSLEQGLGGYTF. The CDR3 DNA follows: TGTGCCAGCAGCTTAGAACAGGGGCTCGGGGGCTACACCTTC.

This rearrangement joins TRBV3-1 (or the pseudogene TRBV3-2) to TRBJ1-1, with a possible D match to TRBD1 (5 bases). CDR3 length: 13 amino acids. Germline CDR1 and CDR2: LGHDT and YNNKEL (reference sequence). V shed 7 bases and J shed 8 bases, with 17 bases lying between them. The CDR3 loop is CASTLGEGTEAFF. In nucleotides, the CDR3 is TGTGCCAGCACCCTAGGGGAGGGGACCGAAGCTTTCTTT.